The 27 T cell receptor beta chains below all came from one sample that was sequenced in a study of T cells after yellow fever vaccination (dated by TCRdb to between 2018 and 2021). The meaning of the sample's treatment or condition label: live attenuated yellow fever vaccine strain. Receptor libraries were prepared by 5' RACE. The instrument given in TCRdb is Illumina HiSeq 2500. Using fastp trimming at Q25 and MiXCR clonotype assembly, TCRdb reanalyzed the public sequencing data and kept in-frame beta chains. Records with the same CDR3 protein are collapsed into one entry carrying the most frequent genes and DNA. The sample records fewer than 450,000 distinct CDR3 sequences, roughly 8.6% of which are singletons. Roughly 18% of the sample is in the top ten clones. This specimen consisted of PBMCs, obtained about 49 days after the first yellow fever vaccination. These receptor sequences come from a man aged 18-30 years who received the YFV17D yellow fever vaccine.

This sequence joins TRBV29-1 and TRBJ1-5; no definite D call. The germline CDR1 and CDR2 sequences are SQVTM and ANQGSEA. The CDR3 sequence is 10 residues long. CDR3 coding DNA: TGCACCCCTTGGTGTCAGCCCCAGCATTTT. The encoded protein is CTPWCQPQHF.

This clonotype occurred a few times. The genes are TRBV6-2 or TRBV6-3 and TRBJ2-1, with 11 bases that match TRBD1. V gave up 5 bases and J gave up 8 bases; unmatched junction bases: 8. Per the germline V gene, CDR1 is MNHEY and CDR2 is SVGEGT. This CDR3 is 15 amino acids long. The CDR3 nucleotides are TGTGCCAGCAGTGAGGACAGGGGGCCTCTTGATGAGCAGTTCTTC. Protein product: CASSEDRGPLDEQFF.

V gene TRBV20-1 combines with J gene TRBJ2-7; 8 nucleotides agree with TRBD1. J gave up 2 bases and V 6 bases, and 6 bases lay outside the gene matches. The CDR3 extends over 13 amino acids. The germline gives CDR1 DFQATT, CDR2 SNEGSKA (reference sequence). Written as DNA, the CDR3 is TGCAGTGCCGTGGACAGGGCCACCTACGAGCAGTACGTC. Its translation is CSAVDRATYEQYV.

Ten or more counts support this clonotype. The chain links TRBV7-2 to TRBJ2-7; 10 nucleotides match TRBD2. The CDR3 has 15 residues. The germline gives CDR1 SGHTA, CDR2 FQGNSA. Trimming took 2 bases from V and 0 from J; bases not matched to a gene: 1. CDR3 bases: TGTGCCAGCAGCTTAACTAGCGGGGCCTCCTACGAGCAGTACTTC. This codes for CASSLTSGASYEQYF.

The V and J genes are TRBV11-2 and TRBJ2-2; TRBD2 matches at 8 bases. The V gene end was trimmed by 3 bases and the J gene end by 4 bases; junction bases not matched to a gene: 4. This CDR3 comprises 15 residues. Per germline, CDR1 SGHAT and CDR2 FQNNGV. As DNA, the CDR3 is TGTGCCAGCAGCTTGAGGACTAGCCCCACCGGGGAGCTGTTTTTT. It yields the protein CASSLRTSPTGELFF.

The V call is TRBV4-3, the J call TRBJ2-5, with TRBD2 matching over 7 bases. The trim removed 0 bases at V and 4 bases at J, leaving 11 bases unmatched. CDR1 and CDR2 (germline): LGHNA, YSLEER. The CDR3 length is 17 residues. CDR3 DNA: TGCGCCAGCAGCCAAGATCAGGCGCCAGCGGGATTAGAGACCCAGTACTTC. Protein: CASSQDQAPAGLETQYF.

This clonotype was seen more than once but under ten times. The rearrangement uses TRBV6-1 and TRBJ1-3; TRBD1 aligns across 7 bases. In germline, CDR1 is MNHNS, CDR2 SASEGT. CDR3 length: 16 amino acids. The V segment lost 5 bases and the J segment 0 bases; nucleotides outside the gene matches: 7. The CDR3, as DNA: TGTGCCAGCAGTCGTGCCCAGGGGGGCTCTGGAAACACCATATATTTT. It specifies CASSRAQGGSGNTIYF.

There are many counts of this clonotype. This rearrangement joins TRBV7-9 to TRBJ1-2; no clear D gene. The V gene lost 5 bases and the J gene lost 5 bases, with 9 bases spanning the gap. CDR1 is SEHNR and CDR2 is FQNEAQ in the germline V gene (reference sequence). The CDR3 has 12 amino acids. The CDR3 DNA reads as TGTGCCAGCAGCGAACAAGTTTATGGCTACACCTTC. The encoded protein is CASSEQVYGYTF.

This clonotype occurred a few times. The chain is built from TRBV7-2 and TRBJ2-7; 7 positions agree with TRBD1. The CDR3 totals 14 residues. Germline-derived CDR1 and CDR2 are SGHTA and FQGNSA. Trimming took 5 bases from V and 2 from J; bases not matched to a gene: 6. The CDR3 coding sequence is TGTGCCAGCAGCAACCCGGGACAGACCTACGAGCAGTACTTC. Translating it yields CASSNPGQTYEQYF.

The chain uses TRBV11-2 and TRBJ2-3; TRBD2 is a possible D gene (6 bases). Germline V gene sequence: CDR1 SGHAT, CDR2 FQNNGV. Trimming stripped 1 base from V and 11 bases from J, with 22 bases between. The CDR3 spans 16 residues. CDR3 DNA: TGTGCCAGCAGCTTAGGTTCCGGGGGTGCGACCGCGGGGCAGTATTTT. Protein: CASSLGSGGATAGQYF.

This rearrangement joins TRBV3-1 to TRBJ2-3; D is unclear. The germline gives CDR1 LGHDT, CDR2 YNNKEL (reference sequence). V lost 0 bases and J 1 base, leaving 5 bases between the germline ends. The CDR3 runs to 14 residues. The CDR3: CASSQEVRTDTQYF. CDR3 DNA sequence: TGTGCCAGCAGCCAAGAGGTGCGCACAGATACGCAGTATTTT.

This clonotype was observed a few times. The chain uses TRBV5-1 and TRBJ2-1; maybe TRBD2 (6 bases). The V gene's germline CDR1 is SGHRS and CDR2 YFSETQ. V was shortened by 0 bases and J by 0 bases, with 10 bases between the two germline ends. CDR3 length: 16 residues. The CDR3 DNA is TGCGCCAGCAGCTTGGATACCGGGGGCTCCTACAATGAGCAGTTCTTC. Encoded protein: CASSLDTGGSYNEQFF.

This clonotype was counted a few times. The chain combines TRBV4-3 with TRBJ2-1, with 7 bases aligning to TRBD2. The CDR3 has 15 amino acids. J gave up 3 bases and V 4 bases, and 6 bases lay outside the gene matches. Germline V gene sequence: CDR1 LGHNA, CDR2 YSLEER. The CDR3 nucleotides are TGCGCCAGCAGCCCCACTAGCGATTTCTACAATGAGCAGTTCTTC. Protein sequence: CASSPTSDFYNEQFF.

This clonotype has only a few counts. This sequence joins TRBV24-1 and TRBJ1-1, with D unresolved. The V end was cut by 5 bases, the J end by 0 bases, with 12 bases between. CDR3 length: 15 amino acids. Germline V gene sequence: CDR1 KGHDR, CDR2 SFDVKD. Here the CDR3 reads CATSVIRDMNTEAFF. The CDR3 DNA reads as TGTGCCACCAGTGTTATCAGAGACATGAACACTGAAGCTTTCTTT.

This clonotype was detected ten times or more. The chain recombines TRBV12-3 or TRBV12-4 with TRBJ1-1; D unclear. CDR3 size: 12 residues. Trimming stripped 6 bases from V and 1 base from J, with 6 bases between. The CDR3 coding sequence is TGTGCCAGCAGGGACCAGAACACTGAAGCTTTCTTT. Translating gives CASRDQNTEAFF.

The rearrangement links TRBV4-1 to TRBJ1-1; no firm D call. Trimming removed 3 bases at V and 2 bases at J, with 13 bases between. CDR3 size: 15 residues. Per germline, CDR1 MGHRA and CDR2 YSYEKL. CDR3 sequence: CASSHYEDLNTEAFF. The CDR3 DNA reads as TGCGCCAGCAGCCATTACGAGGACCTTAACACTGAAGCTTTCTTT.

This chain links TRBV5-1 with TRBJ1-2, with D possibly TRBD1 on 5 matching bases. V was shortened by 3 bases and J by 3 bases, with 9 bases between the two germline ends. Germline CDR1 reads SGHRS; CDR2 reads YFSETQ. The CDR3 totals 13 residues. CDR3 bases: TGCGCCAGCAGCTCAGGGTTCGACTATGGCTACACCTTC. It translates to CASSSGFDYGYTF.

This chain uses TRBV21-1 with TRBJ1-2; the table's D gene call, TRBD1, was not cross checked with the DNA. TRBV21-1 is classified as a pseudogene. The CDR3 length is 13 residues. The CDR3 sequence: CASSDPLNYGYTF. The CDR3 DNA reads TGTGCCAGCAGCGACCCCCTTAACTATGGCTACACCTTC.

This clonotype has at least ten counts. This chain uses TRBV5-1 with TRBJ2-1, with 9 bases fitting TRBD2. After removal of 2 bases from V and 2 bases from J, the junction contained 2 bases not matched to a gene. This CDR3 spans 15 amino acids. The germline gives CDR1 SGHRS, CDR2 YFSETQ. The CDR3 DNA reads as TGCGCCAGCAGCTTCATAGCGGGGGCCTACAATGAGCAGTTCTTC. It specifies CASSFIAGAYNEQFF.

The J gene is TRBJ1-4, the V gene TRBV5-1, with D maybe TRBD1 (6 bases). The CDR3 loop spans 14 amino acids. Germline V gives CDR1 SGHRS, CDR2 YFSETQ. V was clipped by 4 bases and J by 6 bases, with 13 bases between them. CDR3 nucleotides: TGCGCCAGCAGCCCGACAGGATTTCATGAAAAACTGTTTTTT. Amino acid sequence: CASSPTGFHEKLFF.

The chain has TRBV6-2 or TRBV6-3 and TRBJ2-5, with 7 bases lining up with TRBD1. This CDR3 is built from 10 residues. Per germline, CDR1 MNHEY and CDR2 SVGEGT. Trimming at V came to 9 bases and at J to 10 bases, leaving 5 bases not matched to a gene. The CDR3 DNA follows: TGTGCCAGTGGACAGGTTGACCAGTACTTC. Encoded protein: CASGQVDQYF.

This clonotype occurred a few times. V and J are TRBV7-3 and TRBJ2-3, with D uncertain. This CDR3 spans 13 amino acids. CDR1 and CDR2 from the germline V gene are SGHTA and FQGTGA. The ends were cut back, 5 bases at V and 2 bases at J, with 8 bases in the middle. The CDR3 coding sequence is TGTGCCAGCAGCGAGCCGGCCACAGATACGCAGTATTTT. Its translation: CASSEPATDTQYF.

The chain carries TRBV5-1 and TRBJ2-7; 9 positions agree with TRBD1. V dropped 0 bases and J dropped 7; count of bases not matched to a gene: 11. Germline loops: CDR1 SGHRS, CDR2 YFSETQ. CDR3 length: 16 amino acids. CDR3 in DNA: TGCGCCAGCAGCTTGGCCGGGACAGGGCGAGTGGAAGAGCAGTACTTC. It specifies CASSLAGTGRVEEQYF. The full variable domain, rest sourced from reference TRBV5-1 and TRBJ2-7, is KAGVTQTPRYLIKTRGQQVTLSCSPISGHRSVSWYQQTPGQGLQFLFEYFSETQRNKGNFPGRFSGRQFSNSRSEMNVSTLELGDSALYLCASSLAGTGRVEEQYFGPGTRLTVT.

The rearrangement links TRBV6-5 to TRBJ2-1; D remains ambiguous. This CDR3 comprises 14 residues. V gave up 2 bases and J gave up 15 bases, with 20 bases separating them. Per germline, CDR1 MNHEY and CDR2 SVGAGI. CDR3 sequence reads: CASSYKEKSPWRFF. The CDR3 DNA is TGTGCCAGCAGTTACAAGGAAAAGTCTCCGTGGCGGTTCTTC.

In this sample, this clonotype turned up a few times. CDR3 nucleotides: TGTGCCAGCAGTTTCCGGCGGGATACGCAGTATTTT. Amino acid sequence: CASSFRRDTQYF. The J gene is TRBJ2-3, the V gene TRBV12-3 or TRBV12-4; D remains unclear. There are 12 residues in the CDR3. Trimming shortened V by 3 bases and J by 6 bases, and 7 bases separated the two germline ends.

A few counts support this clonotype. This chain uses TRBV5-4 with TRBJ2-2, with 7 bases identical to TRBD2. V shed 2 bases and J 2 bases; nucleotides not matched to a gene: 3. CDR3 length equals 15 residues. Germline V gene sequence: CDR1 SGHNT, CDR2 YYREEE (reference sequence). CDR3: CASSLRDYNTGELFF. In DNA, the CDR3 is TGTGCCAGCAGCTTAAGGGACTACAACACCGGGGAGCTGTTTTTT.

At least ten counts were recorded for this clonotype. The V gene is TRBV20-1, the J gene TRBJ1-5; D possibly corresponds to TRBD1 (5 bases). Trimming shortened V by 6 bases and J by 4 bases, and 19 bases separated the two germline ends. This CDR3 has 15 residues. Germline CDR1 reads DFQATT; CDR2 reads SNEGSKA (reference sequence). The CDR3 sequence: CSAHSVQGGNQPQHF. Written as DNA, the CDR3 is TGCAGTGCCCACTCGGTTCAGGGAGGAAATCAGCCCCAGCATTTT.